This T cell receptor (beta chain) comes out of a study of cytomegalovirus exposure and HLA in healthy donors. A note on this clone: The antigen is not known.

Whole-study findings and limits: Rarity characterized most TCR sequences, yet some public TCRs appeared in many donors.

Only in-frame clones appear in the TCRdb table, and some are missing; sequencing was by immunoSEQ multiplex PCR. The table records about 280,000 clones, 88% of them present only once. From germline, CDR1 is LGHNA and CDR2 YSLEER. This CDR3 region has 15 residues. V lost 2 bases and J 0 bases, leaving 10 bases between the germline ends. V usage is TRBV4-3 and J usage is TRBJ1-2; D possibly corresponds to TRBD1 (5 bases). The material sequenced was PBMCs. The receptor was isolated from a woman younger than 30 in good health and CMV-seronegative. CDR3 sequence: CASSQTMTANYGYTF. CDR3 bases: TGCGCCAGCAGCCAAACGATGACAGCTAACTATGGCTACACCTTC.